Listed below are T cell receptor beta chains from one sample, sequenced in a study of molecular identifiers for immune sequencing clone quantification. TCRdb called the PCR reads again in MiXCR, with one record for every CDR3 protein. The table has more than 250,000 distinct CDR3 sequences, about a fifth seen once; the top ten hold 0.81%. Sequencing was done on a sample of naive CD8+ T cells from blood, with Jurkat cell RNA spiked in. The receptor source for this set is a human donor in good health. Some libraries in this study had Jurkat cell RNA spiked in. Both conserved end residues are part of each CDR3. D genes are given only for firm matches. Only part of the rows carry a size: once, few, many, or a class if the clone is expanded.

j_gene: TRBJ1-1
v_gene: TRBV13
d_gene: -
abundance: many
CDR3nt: TGTGCCAGCAGCTTATACCTCAGCAACACTGAAGCTTTCTTT
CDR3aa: CASSLYLSNTEAFF

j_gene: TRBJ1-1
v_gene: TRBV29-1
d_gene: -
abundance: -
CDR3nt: TGCAGCTCGACAGTGCTAGTGAACACTGAAGCTTTCTTT
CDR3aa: CSSTVLVNTEAFF

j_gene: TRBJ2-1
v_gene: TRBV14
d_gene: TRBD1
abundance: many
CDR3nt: TGTGCCAGCAGCCAAGATGGGCAGGGGGCGGCCTACAATGAGCAGTTCTTC
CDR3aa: CASSQDGQGAAYNEQFF

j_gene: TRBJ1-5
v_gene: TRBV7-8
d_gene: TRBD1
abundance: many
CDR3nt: TGTGCCAGCAGCCCGAATGCCGTGACAGGGGACAATCAGCCCCAGCATTTT
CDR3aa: CASSPNAVTGDNQPQHF

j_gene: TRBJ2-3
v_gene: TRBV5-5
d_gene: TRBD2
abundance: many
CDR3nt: TGTGCCAGCAGCCGGTGGCTGAGCGGGGGCCCAGATACGCAGTATTTT
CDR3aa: CASSRWLSGGPDTQYF

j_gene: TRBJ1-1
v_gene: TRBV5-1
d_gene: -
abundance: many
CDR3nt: TGCGCCAGCAGCTTGGAAAGATCCTTTACTAACACTGAAGCTTTCTTT
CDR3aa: CASSLERSFTNTEAFF

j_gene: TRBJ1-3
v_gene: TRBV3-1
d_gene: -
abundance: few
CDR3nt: TGTGCCAGCAGCCAAGATGCAGTCTCTGGAAACACCATATATTTT
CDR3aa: CASSQDAVSGNTIYF

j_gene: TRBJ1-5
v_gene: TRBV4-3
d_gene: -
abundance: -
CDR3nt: TGCGCCAGCGGCCAAGCGAGGGCGGGTAATCAGCCCCAGCATTTT
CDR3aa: CASGQARAGNQPQHF

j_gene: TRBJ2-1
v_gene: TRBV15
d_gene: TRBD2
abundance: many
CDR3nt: TGTGCCACCAGCAGAGGCGGGACTACCCAGTCCCGGTACAATGAGCAGTTCTTC
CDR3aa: CATSRGGTTQSRYNEQFF

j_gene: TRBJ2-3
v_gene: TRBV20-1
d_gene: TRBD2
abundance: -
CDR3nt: TGCAGTGCCTACCAGCGGGAGGGCCAGGTTATGTTCACAGATACGCAGTATTTT
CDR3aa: CSAYQREGQVMFTDTQYF

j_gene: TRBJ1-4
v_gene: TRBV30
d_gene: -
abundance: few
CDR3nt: TGTGCCTGGAGTTCCACAACGGAACCAAATGAAAAACTGTTTTTT
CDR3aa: CAWSSTTEPNEKLFF

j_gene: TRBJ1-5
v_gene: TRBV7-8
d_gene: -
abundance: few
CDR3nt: TGTGTCAGCAGCCCCGGACCTAGCAATCAGCCCCAGCATTTT
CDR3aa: CVSSPGPSNQPQHF

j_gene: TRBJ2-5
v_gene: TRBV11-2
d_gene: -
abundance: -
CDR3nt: TGTGCCAGCAGCTTTGGGCCACATCCGGAGACCCAGTACTTC
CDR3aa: CASSFGPHPETQYF

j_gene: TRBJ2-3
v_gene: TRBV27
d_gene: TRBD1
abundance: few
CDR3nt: TGTGCCAGCAGTAACGGGACAGGGCTACTTCATACGCAGTATTTT
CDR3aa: CASSNGTGLLHTQYF

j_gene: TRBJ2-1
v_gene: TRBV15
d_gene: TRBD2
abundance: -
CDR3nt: TGTGCCACCAGCAGAGATAGTAGCGGGGCCTTCATGGGGCAGTTCTTC
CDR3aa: CATSRDSSGAFMGQFF

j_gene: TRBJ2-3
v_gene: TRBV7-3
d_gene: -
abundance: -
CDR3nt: TGTGCCAGCAGCTTACTTGCTCCCGATACGCAGTATTTT
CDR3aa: CASSLLAPDTQYF

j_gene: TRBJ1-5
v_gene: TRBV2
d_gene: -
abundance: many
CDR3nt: TGTGCCAGCAGCGAACCGTTTGGGGGCACTCAGCCCCAGCATTTT
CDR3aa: CASSEPFGGTQPQHF

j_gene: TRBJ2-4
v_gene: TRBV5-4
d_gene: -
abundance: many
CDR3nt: TGTGCCAGCAGCGAGGGGACGAACATTCAGTACTTC
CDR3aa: CASSEGTNIQYF

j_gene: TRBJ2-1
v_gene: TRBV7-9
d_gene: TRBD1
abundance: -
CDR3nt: TGTGCCAGCAGCCCCCCCCGGACAGGGTACAAGGAGCAGTTCTTC
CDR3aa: CASSPPRTGYKEQFF

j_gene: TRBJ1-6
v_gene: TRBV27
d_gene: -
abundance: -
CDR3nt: TGTGCCAGCAGTTTACAGGGCGGATCACCCCTCCACTTT
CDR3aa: CASSLQGGSPLHF

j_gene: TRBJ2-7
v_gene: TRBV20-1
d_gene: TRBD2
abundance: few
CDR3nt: TGCAGTGCTAGAGATTTGGGGGGGATACCCTACGAGCAGTACTTC
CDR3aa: CSARDLGGIPYEQYF

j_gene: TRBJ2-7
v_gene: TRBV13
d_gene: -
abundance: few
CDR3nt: TGTGCCAGCAGCTTCGGTCGGAACGAGCAGTACTTC
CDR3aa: CASSFGRNEQYF

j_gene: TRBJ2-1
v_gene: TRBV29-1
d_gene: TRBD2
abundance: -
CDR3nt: TGCAGCGCTGAGGGAAGCGGGAGGGAGAATGAGCAGTTCTTC
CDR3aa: CSAEGSGRENEQFF

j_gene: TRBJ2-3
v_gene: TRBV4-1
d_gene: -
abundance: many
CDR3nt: TGCGCCAGCAGCCAAGAAACTAGCTCAGATACGCAGTATTTT
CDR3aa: CASSQETSSDTQYF

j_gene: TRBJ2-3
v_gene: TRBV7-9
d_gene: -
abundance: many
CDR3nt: TGTGCCAGCAGCTTAGCACTCGGGGGGCAGGCAGATACGCAGTATTTT
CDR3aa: CASSLALGGQADTQYF

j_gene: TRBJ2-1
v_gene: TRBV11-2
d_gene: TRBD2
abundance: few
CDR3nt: TGTGCCAGCAGCTTAGGGACTAGCGGGGGCGATGAGCAGTTCTTC
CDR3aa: CASSLGTSGGDEQFF

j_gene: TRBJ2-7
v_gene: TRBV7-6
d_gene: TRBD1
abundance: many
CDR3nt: TGTGCCAGCAGCCCCTTCAGGGGGTCCTACGAGCAGTACTTC
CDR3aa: CASSPFRGSYEQYF

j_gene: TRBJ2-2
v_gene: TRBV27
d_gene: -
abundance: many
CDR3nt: TGTGCCAGCAGTTTATTTGCGGGATACACCGGGGAGCTGTTTTTT
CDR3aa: CASSLFAGYTGELFF

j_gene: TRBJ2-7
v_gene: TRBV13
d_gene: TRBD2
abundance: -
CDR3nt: TGTGCCAGCAGCTCAGGCGGGGGCGGGAGGAACGAGCAGTACTTC
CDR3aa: CASSSGGGGRNEQYF

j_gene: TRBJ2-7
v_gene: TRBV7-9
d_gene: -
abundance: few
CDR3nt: TGTGCCAGCAGCTCAAGGACAGAAACCACCTACGAGCAGTACTTC
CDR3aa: CASSSRTETTYEQYF

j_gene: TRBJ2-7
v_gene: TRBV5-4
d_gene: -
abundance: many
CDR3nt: TGTGCCACAGAAACAGGGTTCGGCGAGCAGTACTTC
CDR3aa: CATETGFGEQYF

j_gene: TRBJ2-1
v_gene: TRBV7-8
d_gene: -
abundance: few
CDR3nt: TGTGCCAGCAGCCCAAACCCCGGGAACACATACAATGAGCTGTTCTTC
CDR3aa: CASSPNPGNTYNELFF

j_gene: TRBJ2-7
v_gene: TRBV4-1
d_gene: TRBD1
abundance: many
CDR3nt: TGCGCCAGCAGCCAAAAAGAAGCCCAGGGGGCCGACGAGCAGTACTTC
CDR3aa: CASSQKEAQGADEQYF

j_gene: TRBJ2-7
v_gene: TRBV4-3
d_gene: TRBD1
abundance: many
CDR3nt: TGCGCCAGCAGCCAAGGGGACAGGGACTACGAGCAGTACTTC
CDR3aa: CASSQGDRDYEQYF

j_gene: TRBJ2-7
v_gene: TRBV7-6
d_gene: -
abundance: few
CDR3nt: TGTGCCAGCAGCTTAAGTGGGGGTAATTACGAGCAGTACTTC
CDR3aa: CASSLSGGNYEQYF

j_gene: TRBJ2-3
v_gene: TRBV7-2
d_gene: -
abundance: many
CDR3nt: TGTGCCAGCAGCTTCCTAGAATCTAGCACAGATACGCAGTATTTT
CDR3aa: CASSFLESSTDTQYF

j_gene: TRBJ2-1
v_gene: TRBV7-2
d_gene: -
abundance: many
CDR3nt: TGTGCCAGCAGCTTAGATACCGGAAACCCCTACAATGAGCAGTTCTTC
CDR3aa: CASSLDTGNPYNEQFF

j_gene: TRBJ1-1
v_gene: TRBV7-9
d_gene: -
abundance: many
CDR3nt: TGTGCCAGCAGCCCCGGTTGGGGGGCCGACACTGAAGCTTTCTTT
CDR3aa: CASSPGWGADTEAFF

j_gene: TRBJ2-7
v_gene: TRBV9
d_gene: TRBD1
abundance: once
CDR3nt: TGTGCCAGCGGCGCGTGGGACAGTGGAGTGGAGCAGTACTTC
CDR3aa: CASGAWDSGVEQYF

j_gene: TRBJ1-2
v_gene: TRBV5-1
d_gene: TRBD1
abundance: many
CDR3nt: TGCGCCAGCAGCCTGCCTACAGGGGAAGGCTATGGCTACACCTTC
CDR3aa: CASSLPTGEGYGYTF

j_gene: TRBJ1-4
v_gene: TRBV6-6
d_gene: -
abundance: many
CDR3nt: TGTGCCAGCAGTTACCGGGGGCCGCTGTTTTTT
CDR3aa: CASSYRGPLFF

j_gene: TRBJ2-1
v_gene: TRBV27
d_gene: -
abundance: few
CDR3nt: TGTGCCAGCAGTTGGAGGGGGAGCCGACGGTACAATGAGCAGTTCTTC
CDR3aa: CASSWRGSRRYNEQFF

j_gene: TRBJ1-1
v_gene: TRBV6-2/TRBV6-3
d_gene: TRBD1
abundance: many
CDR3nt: TGTGCCAGCAGTACACTCACAGGGGAGGCTGAAGCTTTCTTT
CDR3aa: CASSTLTGEAEAFF

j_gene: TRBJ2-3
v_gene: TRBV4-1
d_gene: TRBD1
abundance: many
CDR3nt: TGCGCCAGCAGCCAAGAAGAGGGGGCTGGGACAGATACGCAGTATTTT
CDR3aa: CASSQEEGAGTDTQYF

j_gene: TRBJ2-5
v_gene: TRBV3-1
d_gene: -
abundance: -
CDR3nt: TGTGCCAGCAGCCAAGGACGGAGGTCCCCCCAAGAGACCCAGTACTTC
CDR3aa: CASSQGRRSPQETQYF

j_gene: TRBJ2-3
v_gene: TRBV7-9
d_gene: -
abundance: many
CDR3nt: TGTGCCAGCAGCTTAGCCCTGAGAGATACGCAGTATTTT
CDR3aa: CASSLALRDTQYF

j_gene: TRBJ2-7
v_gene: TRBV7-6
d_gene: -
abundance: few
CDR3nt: TGTGCCTGCAGCCAAAACGCGCTAGCAGGCTACGAGCAGTACTTC
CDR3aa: CACSQNALAGYEQYF

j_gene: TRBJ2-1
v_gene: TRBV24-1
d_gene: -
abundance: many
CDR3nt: TGTGCCACCAGTGTCGGGGGAAATGAGCAGTTCTTC
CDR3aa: CATSVGGNEQFF